Listed below are T cell receptor beta chains from one sample, sequenced in a study of T-cell memory formation after mild COVID-19. MiXCR, applied by TCRdb to the 5' RACE reads, yields one record per CDR3 protein. This table has around 410,000 distinct CDR3 sequences, about 25% appearing once. Sequences were obtained from PBMCs or a T cell subset sorted from them (not recorded which). The receptor source for this set is an adult woman who had mild COVID-19 (a few samples of this study predate the infection). Cell type and time point are not known. The CDR3 runs from the conserved cysteine through the conserved F or W. The D gene is left open where the match is weak. Rows may omit the clone size; those that give it use once, few, many or a size class.

D gene	CDR3 length	V gene	clone size	J gene	CDR3 protein	CDR3 DNA
.	12	TRBV29-1	few	TRBJ2-7	CSVEGIANEQYF	TGCAGCGTTGAGGGGATTGCGAACGAGCAGTACTTC
.	14	TRBV7-9	.	TRBJ2-1	CASSPGNHYNEQFF	TGTGCCAGCAGCCCCGGGAACCACTACAATGAGCAGTTCTTC
.	14	TRBV29-1	few	TRBJ2-1	CSAPHEGRGNEQFF	TGCAGCGCCCCGCATGAGGGCCGCGGGAATGAGCAGTTCTTC
TRBD1	15	TRBV4-3	.	TRBJ2-3	CASSQMDRGTDTQYF	TGCGCCAGCAGCCAAATGGACAGGGGTACAGATACGCAGTATTTT
TRBD2	20	TRBV7-2	few	TRBJ2-3	CASSLNKGTSGSGGTDTQYF	TGTGCCAGCAGCTTGAATAAAGGGACTAGCGGGAGTGGAGGCACAGATACGCAGTATTTT
TRBD2	14	TRBV20-1	.	TRBJ2-7	CSAREISGGHEQYF	TGCAGTGCTAGAGAAATTAGCGGGGGCCACGAGCAGTACTTC
.	13	TRBV7-7	few	TRBJ2-3	CASSSAGADTQYF	TGTGCTAGCAGCTCTGCAGGGGCAGATACGCAGTATTTT
TRBD2	14	TRBV20-1	once	TRBJ2-7	CSAVSGGEPYEQYF	TGCAGTGCTGTAAGCGGGGGGGAGCCCTACGAGCAGTACTTC
.	13	TRBV7-6	.	TRBJ2-2	CASSQRLAGELFF	TGTGCCAGCAGCCAGAGACTAGCCGGGGAGCTGTTTTTT
.	15	TRBV6-2/TRBV6-3	.	TRBJ2-7	CASLPIQGNTDEQYF	TGTGCCAGCCTCCCTATTCAGGGGAACACCGACGAGCAGTACTTC
.	12	TRBV5-1	few	TRBJ2-7	CASSLSAYEQYF	TGCGCCAGCAGCTTGTCAGCTTACGAGCAGTACTTC
.	14	TRBV20-1	.	TRBJ2-1	CSASPRQGYNEQFF	TGCAGTGCTAGCCCCCGTCAGGGCTACAATGAGCAGTTCTTC
.	13	TRBV6-1	.	TRBJ2-3	CASSESTVYTQYF	TGTGCCAGCAGTGAGTCGACGGTCTATACGCAGTATTTT
.	12	TRBV30	.	TRBJ2-5	CAWRPASETQYF	TGTGCCTGGAGACCCGCGTCGGAGACCCAGTACTTC
.	16	TRBV25-1	.	TRBJ2-7	CASSPKIASTSYEQYF	TGTGCCAGCAGCCCCAAGATCGCATCCACCTCCTACGAGCAGTACTTC
.	13	TRBV5-5	few	TRBJ2-3	CASSLGVADTQYF	TGTGCCAGCAGCCTGGGGGTGGCAGATACGCAGTATTTT
TRBD2	13	TRBV7-3	.	TRBJ2-1	CASRSSGANEQFF	TGTGCCAGCAGGTCTAGCGGGGCCAATGAGCAGTTCTTC
.	13	TRBV18	.	TRBJ1-2	CASDSRDNYGYTF	TGTGCCAGCGACTCTCGGGATAACTATGGCTACACCTTC
.	14	TRBV5-1	.	TRBJ1-1	CASSSTDPNTEAFF	TGCGCCAGCAGCTCGACGGACCCGAACACTGAAGCTTTCTTT
.	12	TRBV12-3/TRBV12-4	.	TRBJ1-1	CASSFREAEAFF	TGTGCCAGCAGTTTCCGGGAGGCTGAAGCTTTCTTT
.	13	TRBV7-2	.	TRBJ2-3	CASSSGVPDTQYF	TGTGCCAGCAGTTCTGGGGTCCCAGATACGCAGTATTTT
.	13	TRBV2	.	TRBJ2-1	CASSEYPYNEQFF	TGTGCCAGCAGTGAATATCCCTACAATGAGCAGTTCTTC
TRBD2	15	TRBV7-3	many	TRBJ2-1	CASSFGTSGYNEQFF	TGTGCCAGCAGCTTCGGGACTAGCGGATACAATGAGCAGTTCTTC